The sample holds many counts of the clone carrying this TCR beta chain. As yet, its antigen is unknown. Next came a second PCR, run for roughly 7 to 12 cycles, which used a sample-barcoded 5' primer along with a J-beta primer mix. Via MiXCR, TCRdb re-called the 5' RACE reads, giving one row per CDR3 protein. The sample holds approximately 800,000 distinct CDR3 sequences, about 46% seen once. The data are from a study of blood T cells in healthy people across ages. Study-level results: More naive CD4+ cells and higher diversity were found in long-lived than in aged donors.

Researchers isolated at least 6 million PBMCs per sample. The CDR3 contains 14 residues. V lost 4 bases, J lost 9 bases, and 15 bases lay in between. Per the germline V gene, CDR1 is LGHNA and CDR2 is YNFKEQ. The receptor was derived from an older man in good health. Material: blood. The chain links TRBV4-2 to TRBJ1-4; D remains ambiguous. CDR3 DNA: TGTGCCAGCAGCCCCGAGACCGAGGCACAAAAACTGTTTTTT. Translation gives CASSPETEAQKLFF.